What follows describes a single T cell receptor beta chain. Its antigen has not been determined. No per-base quality is available; no much larger clone lies one base away. TCRbeta CDR3 regions were amplified from genomic DNA using the immunoSEQ Assay, a bias-controlled multiplex PCR. Per the authors' processing: Nucleated cell counts per sample were estimated from amplification of reference gene primers within the assay. To quantify the absolute abundance of each unique TCRbeta CDR3 rearrangement, sequence reads were collapsed and filtered. For each sample, productive Simpson clonality was calculated by taking the square root of Simpson's diversity index across productive rearrangements. In its TCRdb copy, this immuneACCESS table keeps in-frame sequences only and misses some clones. Where compared with another copy, unresolved V genes explain less than half of these, and the others have no known cause. The V and J calls and clone size come from that table; D and trimming were worked out from the DNA. For this sample there are more than 75,000 clones; around 80% appear just once. The ten largest clonotypes hold about 16% of the sample.

The data originate from a study of blood T cell repertoires in COVID-19 (dated by TCRdb to about 2020). Describing the broader study: Collaborator samples came from the United States, Italy and Spain and covered acute and convalescent phases of COVID-19. The material from the prospective study consisted of cDNA or gDNA derived from T cells, B-cell-depleted T cells, or PBMCs. A freely available public database, intended as a resource for researchers studying the immune response to SARS-CoV-2, is where the repertoires were released. Samples were obtained from the ongoing ImmuneRACE study (first 160 participants) and from about 1,300 subjects provided by 6 global collaborators. Where available, HLA class I and class II types were obtained from metadata supplied by the sample provider rather than from assay-based typing. Subjects who had been exposed to COVID-19, were actively infected with it, or had recovered from it provided the deeply sampled blood TCRbeta repertoires that made up the dataset. Sample metadata almost always included a de-identified subject ID, COVID-19 status, age in years and sex. Overall results and qualifications from the work: How much clinical and demographic metadata was included differed by source and by participant, and the metadata was provided uncurated.

Trimming costs V 4 bases and J 0 bases, and their ends lie 16 bases apart. The germline V gene sets CDR1 to MDHEN and CDR2 to SYDVKM. Its CDR3 holds 16 amino acids, cysteine through phenylalanine. CDR3 DNA only is kept here, 48 bases in frame from base 1. Whole blood was collected in K2EDTA tubes by collaborating institutions according to the institutions' own protocols. For TCRbeta analysis, collaborators shipped samples as frozen whole blood, isolated PBMCs, or DNA extracted from either of those sample types. The sample consisted of peripheral blood. The chain is assembled from TRBV28 and TRBJ2-7, and possibly TRBD2, on 6 matching bases. This TCR came from a woman of 80 years or more with active or convalescent COVID-19. The DNA sequence reads TGTGCCAGCAGTTGGGACCCACGGGGGAGCTCCTACGAGCAGTACTTC. Its translation is CASSWDPRGSSYEQYF. The reference TRBV28 and TRBJ2-7 proteins fill in what lies around the CDR3, so the full variable domain reads DVKVTQSSRYLVKRTGEKVFLECVQDMDHENMFWYRQDPGLGLRLIYFSYDVKMKEKGDIPEGYSVSREKKERFSLILESASTNQTSMYLCASSWDPRGSSYEQYFGPGTRLTVT.